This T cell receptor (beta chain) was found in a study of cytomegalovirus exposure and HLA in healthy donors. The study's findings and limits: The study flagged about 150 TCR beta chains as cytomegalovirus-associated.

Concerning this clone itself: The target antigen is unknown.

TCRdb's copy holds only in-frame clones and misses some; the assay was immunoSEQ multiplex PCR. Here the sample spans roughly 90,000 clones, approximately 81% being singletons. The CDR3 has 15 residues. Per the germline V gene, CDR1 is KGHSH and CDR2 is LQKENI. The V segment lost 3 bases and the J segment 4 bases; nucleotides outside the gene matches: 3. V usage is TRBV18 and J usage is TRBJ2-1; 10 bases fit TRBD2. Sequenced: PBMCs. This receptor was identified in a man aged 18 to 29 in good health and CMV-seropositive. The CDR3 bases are TGTGCCAGCTCACCCGGACTAGCGGAATACAATGAGCAGTTCTTC. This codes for CASSPGLAEYNEQFF.